The present entry profiles one T cell receptor beta chain with its context. Profiled with immunoSEQ multiplex PCR; TCRdb holds only in-frame clones, not every one. This table has roughly 300,000 clones, more than 75% appearing once. This specimen comes from a study of blood T cell repertoires in COVID-19. The wider study: Samples of COVID-19 (acute and convalescent) were obtained from the United States, Italy and Spain. Sample material is recorded as cDNA or gDNA derived from T cells, B-cell-depleted T cells, or PBMCs.

Trimming shortened V by 0 bases and J by 6 bases, and 17 bases separated the two germline ends. This CDR3 is 16 amino acids long. Germline V gene lookup returns CDR1 LGHNA and CDR2 YSLEER. Sequences were obtained from peripheral blood. This TCR derives from a woman between 45 and 65 years old who had recovered from COVID-19. The V and J genes are TRBV4-3 and TRBJ1-2, with no clear D. CDR3: CASSQDRMVIGDGYTF. The CDR3 nucleotides read TGCGCCAGCAGCCAAGATCGGATGGTAATAGGAGATGGCTACACCTTC.